These T cell receptor beta chains were read from a single sample in a study of glioma-infiltrating T cells. MiXCR was run by TCRdb on the multiplex PCR reads, yielding one entry per CDR3 protein. This table holds about 400,000 distinct CDR3 sequences, around 45% found once. Sequencing was performed on glioma tissue, nonneoplastic brain tissue, or PBMCs (not recorded which). These receptors were obtained from a human donor with low-grade glioma or glioblastoma, undergoing nonglioma brain surgery, or in good health (not recorded which). The CDR3 runs from the conserved cysteine through the conserved F or W. The D gene is left open where the match is weak. Clone size, where shown, is once, few, many, or a class for clones that have expanded.

>-|TRBD2|TRBV6-2/TRBV6-3|TRBJ2-1
CAGRLLAEGNEQFF
TGTGCCGGCAGACTTCTAGCGGAGGGGAATGAGCAGTTCTTC
>-|-|TRBV12-3/TRBV12-4|TRBJ1-2
CASTLPGDYGYTF
TGTGCCAGCACCCTACCAGGAGACTATGGCTACACCTTC
>many|TRBD1|TRBV15|TRBJ1-5
CATSRDRQGGQPQHF
TGTGCCACCAGCAGAGACAGACAGGGAGGTCAGCCCCAGCATTTT
>-|TRBD1|TRBV7-2|TRBJ1-4
CASSLVWDRGGEELFF
TGTGCCAGCAGCTTAGTATGGGACAGGGGGGGTGAAGAACTGTTTTTT
>-|-|TRBV20-1|TRBJ1-6
CSARDRVIGNSPLHF
TGCAGTGCTAGAGATAGGGTGATAGGAAATTCACCCCTCCACTTT
>few|TRBD2|TRBV7-2|TRBJ2-7
CASSLAAGGGYEQYF
TGTGCCAGCAGCTTAGCGGCGGGAGGAGGGTATGAGCAGTACTTC
>few|TRBD1|TRBV20-1|TRBJ2-7
CSARNYRDRTYEQYF
TGCAGTGCTAGGAACTACCGGGACAGAACCTACGAGCAGTACTTC
>few|-|TRBV28|TRBJ1-1
CASSPGWGTEAFF
TGTGCCAGCAGCCCCGGGTGGGGCACTGAAGCTTTCTTT
>few|-|TRBV19|TRBJ2-3
CASRRDILTDTQYF
TGTGCCAGCCGGCGGGACATCCTTACAGATACGCAGTATTTT
>-|-|TRBV7-9|TRBJ2-7
CASSLLEQGQYEQYF
TGTGCCAGCAGCTTACTCGAACAGGGACAATACGAGCAGTACTTC
>few|TRBD2|TRBV27|TRBJ2-1
CASSSRLAGGPVNEQFF
TGTGCCAGCAGTTCTAGACTAGCGGGAGGGCCTGTCAATGAGCAGTTCTTC
>many|TRBD2|TRBV7-2|TRBJ2-5
CASSLDRLAGGGETQYF
TGTGCCAGCAGCTTAGACAGACTAGCGGGAGGTGGGGAGACCCAGTACTTC
>-|-|TRBV7-9|TRBJ2-3
CASSESSVSSTDTQYF
TGTGCCAGCAGCGAGAGCTCAGTCAGTAGCACAGATACGCAGTATTTT
>once|-|TRBV27|TRBJ2-7
CASTTGATEQYF
TGTGCCAGCACCACCGGGGCGACCGAGCAGTACTTC
>-|-|TRBV7-2|TRBJ2-1
CARSPRLSRNGQFF
TGTGCCAGAAGCCCGCGACTATCCAGGAATGGGCAGTTCTTC
>-|-|TRBV15|TRBJ2-7
CATSVSREGSYEQYF
TGTGCCACCTCCGTATCTAGGGAAGGATCCTACGAGCAGTACTTC
>many|-|TRBV27|TRBJ1-1
CASSWGVNTEAFF
TGTGCCAGCAGTTGGGGGGTGAACACTGAAGCTTTCTTT
>-|-|TRBV10-3|TRBJ2-6
CAISKGQLPSGANVLTF
TGTGCCATCAGTAAAGGGCAGTTACCCTCTGGGGCCAACGTCCTGACTTTC
>few|-|TRBV7-3|TRBJ1-2
CASSSAGTRRIF
TGTGCCAGCAGCTCCGCCGGGACAAGGAGAATTTTC
>-|-|TRBV7-3|TRBJ2-1
CASSPPGHNEQFF
TGTGCCAGCAGCCCCCCGGGCCACAATGAGCAGTTCTTC
>few|-|TRBV18|TRBJ2-1
CASSPVYPEQFF
TGTGCCAGCTCACCAGTATACCCTGAGCAGTTCTTC
>few|TRBD1|TRBV3-1|TRBJ2-1
CASSPLGQFGNEQFF
TGTGCCAGCAGCCCCCTGGGACAGTTCGGTAATGAGCAGTTCTTC
>-|-|TRBV5-5|TRBJ1-3
CASSLDGDSGNTIYF
TGTGCCAGCAGCTTGGATGGTGACTCTGGAAACACCATATATTTT
>-|TRBD2|TRBV7-3|TRBJ2-3
CASSLTSGIGADTQYF
TGTGCCAGCAGCTTGACTAGCGGGATAGGGGCAGATACGCAGTATTTT
>-|-|TRBV6-2/TRBV6-3|TRBJ2-5
CASSRPTAGDQETQYF
TGTGCCAGCAGTAGACCCACGGCAGGGGACCAAGAGACCCAGTACTTC
>-|TRBD2|TRBV20-1|TRBJ2-1
CSAPGASGRGNEQFF
TGCAGTGCCCCTGGCGCTAGCGGGAGGGGCAATGAGCAGTTCTTC
>few|-|TRBV7-2|TRBJ2-2
CASSSGLAFRTGELFF
TGTGCCAGCAGCTCCGGTCTCGCGTTTAGGACCGGGGAGCTGTTTTTT
>few|TRBD2|TRBV27|TRBJ2-1
CASRGLAVSYNEQFF
TGTGCCAGCAGGGGACTAGCGGTTTCCTACAATGAGCAGTTCTTC
>few|TRBD2|TRBV28|TRBJ2-7
CASSISGSWYQYF
TGTGCCAGCAGTATTAGCGGGAGTTGGTACCAGTACTTC
>many|-|TRBV28|TRBJ2-2
CASSPAGATGELFF
TGTGCCAGCAGCCCGGCAGGGGCCACCGGGGAGCTGTTTTTT
>-|TRBD2|TRBV19|TRBJ2-1
CASSIDKLAGVEQFF
TGTGCCAGTAGTATCGATAAACTAGCGGGAGTTGAGCAGTTCTTC
>many|-|TRBV28|TRBJ2-7
CASSPLSATYEQYF
TGTGCCAGCAGTCCGCTGTCAGCAACCTACGAGCAGTACTTC
>-|-|TRBV11-2|TRBJ2-7
CASSLAAGTTNYEQYF
TGTGCCAGCAGCTTAGCCGCCGGGACGACCAACTACGAGCAGTACTTC
>-|-|TRBV12-3/TRBV12-4|TRBJ2-5
CASRHGETQYF
TGTGCCAGCAGACACGGGGAGACCCAGTACTTC
>few|-|TRBV4-2|TRBJ1-5
CASSQEGGLSRNQPQHF
TGTGCCAGCAGCCAAGAGGGGGGCCTAAGCCGCAATCAGCCCCAGCATTTT
>few|TRBD2|TRBV24-1|TRBJ2-1
CATSVSSGPPYNEQFF
TGTGCCACCAGTGTGTCTAGCGGGCCTCCCTACAATGAGCAGTTCTTC
>-|TRBD2|TRBV4-1|TRBJ2-1
CASSPWSGSSYNEQFF
TGCGCCAGCAGCCCATGGAGCGGGAGCTCCTACAATGAGCAGTTCTTC
>few|-|TRBV4-1|TRBJ2-7
CASSRSGDYEQYF
TGCGCCAGCAGCCGGTCTGGGGACTACGAGCAGTACTTC
>-|TRBD1|TRBV7-9|TRBJ2-2
CASSRDRPNTGELFF
TGTGCCAGCAGCCGGGACAGGCCGAACACCGGGGAGCTGTTTTTT
>-|TRBD1|TRBV12-3/TRBV12-4|TRBJ1-5
CASGWDSFGNQPQHF
TGTGCCAGCGGCTGGGACAGTTTTGGCAATCAGCCCCAGCATTTT
>few|-|TRBV24-1|TRBJ2-1
CATSDPGVHEQFF
TGTGCCACCAGTGACCCGGGAGTCCATGAGCAGTTCTTC
>few|-|TRBV28|TRBJ2-5
CASSSSQGMQETQYF
TGTGCCAGCAGTTCAAGCCAGGGCATGCAAGAGACCCAGTACTTC
>-|-|TRBV7-9|TRBJ2-7
CASSAGGLGPYEQYF
TGTGCCAGCAGCGCAGGGGGACTAGGCCCCTACGAGCAGTACTTC
>few|TRBD1|TRBV20-1|TRBJ1-2
CSPTGDYGYTF
TGCAGTCCTACAGGGGACTATGGCTACACCTTC
>-|TRBD1|TRBV4-3|TRBJ2-1
CASSRGTGYEQFF
TGCGCCAGCAGCCGAGGGACAGGGTATGAGCAGTTCTTC
>-|TRBD2|TRBV7-2|TRBJ2-3
CASTVAGATDTQYF
TGTGCCAGCACCGTAGCGGGAGCCACAGATACGCAGTATTTT
>-|TRBD2|TRBV27|TRBJ2-1
CAGSLETGGYNEQFF
TGTGCCGGCAGCTTAGAAACGGGAGGGTACAATGAGCAGTTCTTC
>few|TRBD1|TRBV4-3|TRBJ2-1
CASSQDLGVYRGEQFF
TGCGCCAGCAGCCAAGATCTCGGGGTCTACAGGGGTGAGCAGTTCTTC
>few|TRBD1|TRBV28|TRBJ2-7
CASSLVQGAHEQYF
TGTGCCAGCAGTTTAGTACAGGGGGCCCACGAGCAGTACTTC
>many|-|TRBV28|TRBJ1-1
CASRTSEITEAFF
TGTGCCAGCAGGACCAGCGAAATCACTGAAGCTTTCTTT
>few|-|TRBV7-9|TRBJ2-1
CASSPHPQTSLFNEQFF
TGTGCCAGCAGCCCCCACCCGCAGACAAGCTTATTCAATGAGCAGTTCTTC
>-|-|TRBV5-1|TRBJ1-5
CASSLESGMGNQPQHF
TGCGCCAGCAGCTTGGAGTCAGGGATGGGCAATCAGCCCCAGCATTTT
>few|TRBD2|TRBV20-1|TRBJ2-7
CSAPSGSYEQYF
TGCAGTGCCCCTAGCGGCTCCTACGAGCAGTACTTC
>-|TRBD2|TRBV6-2/TRBV6-3|TRBJ2-3
CGCMITLAGVTDTQYF
TGTGGCTGCATGATCACCTTAGCGGGAGTCACAGATACGCAGTATTTT
>-|-|TRBV5-1|TRBJ1-1
CASSLEAGYTEASF
TGCGCCAGCAGCTTGGAGGCTGGGTACACTGAAGCTTCCTTT
>many|TRBD1|TRBV4-3|TRBJ1-2
CASSPNRGLGYGYTF
TGCGCCAGCAGCCCTAACAGGGGACTGGGCTATGGCTACACCTTC
>-|-|TRBV29-1|TRBJ1-2
CSVPTTGGGCYTF
TGCAGCGTACCTACTACAGGTGGTGGTTGCTACACCTTC
>many|-|TRBV20-1|TRBJ1-5
CSVISAGDQPQHF
TGCAGTGTGATTTCGGCAGGGGATCAGCCCCAGCATTTT
>-|-|TRBV29-1|TRBJ2-1
CSVEDLTRAYGEQFF
TGCAGCGTTGAAGATCTGACGCGCGCCTACGGTGAGCAGTTCTTC
>-|-|TRBV5-1|TRBJ1-2
CASSLVQNYGYTF
TGCGCCAGCAGCTTGGTACAGAACTATGGCTACACCTTC